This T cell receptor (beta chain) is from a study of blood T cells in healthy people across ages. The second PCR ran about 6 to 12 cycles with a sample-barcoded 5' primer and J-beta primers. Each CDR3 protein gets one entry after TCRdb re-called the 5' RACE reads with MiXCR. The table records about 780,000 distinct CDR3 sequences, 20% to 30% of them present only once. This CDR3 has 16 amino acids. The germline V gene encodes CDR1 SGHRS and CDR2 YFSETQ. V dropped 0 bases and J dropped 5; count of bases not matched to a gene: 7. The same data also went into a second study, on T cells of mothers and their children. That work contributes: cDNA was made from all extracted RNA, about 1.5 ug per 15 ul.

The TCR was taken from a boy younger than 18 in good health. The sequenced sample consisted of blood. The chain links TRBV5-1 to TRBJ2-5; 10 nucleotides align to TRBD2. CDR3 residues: CASSLDRLAGGETQYF. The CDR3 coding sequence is TGCGCCAGCAGCTTGGATAGACTAGCGGGCGGGGAGACCCAGTACTTC.